This T cell receptor beta chain was recovered during a study of cytomegalovirus exposure and HLA in healthy donors. The wider study: Early on, a data release was issued that held tens of millions of unique TCRs from HLA-typed donors.

In the PCR, 60 Vbeta and 13 Jbeta primers were used. Assay: immunoSEQ multiplex PCR; the TCRdb copy retains only in-frame clones and omits some. The sample records about 150,000 clones, around 87% being singletons. A remark on this clone: Its antigen is unknown.

Per germline, CDR1 SGHRS and CDR2 YFSETQ. The CDR3 is 15 amino acids. J lost 2 bases, V lost 4 bases, and 2 bases had no gene match. Overall study findings and caveats: Earlier analysis looked at TCR beta V segments, and most were productive about 87% or about 30% of the time. The likely origin of a cluster of highly shared sequence variants was a sequencing artifact. TCR sequences were mostly rare, though some public TCRs occurred in many donors.

The chain couples TRBV5-1 to TRBJ1-6, with 8 bases matching TRBD1. The sequenced material came from PBMCs. The receptor was derived from a woman in her 30s in good health and CMV-seronegative. Here the CDR3 DNA reads TGCGCCAGCAGCCAGACAGGGGCCTATAATTCACCCCTCCACTTT. Translating gives CASSQTGAYNSPLHF.